This record concerns one T cell receptor (beta chain) sequence. This CDR3 comprises 11 residues. The ends were cut back, 7 bases at V and 3 bases at J, with 4 bases in the middle. Germline V gives CDR1 SGHTA, CDR2 FQGNSA. Alopecia areata patients gave lesional scalp punch biopsies and peripheral blood samples. Cell sorting on a FACSAria was used to separate CD4+ and CD8+ T cells from the PBMCs. This entry belongs to a study of CD8+ T cells in alopecia areata. The sequencing template was cDNA reverse transcribed from extracted RNA. The table came from immunoSEQ multiplex PCR; TCRdb's copy has only in-frame clones and leaves some out. The sample contains about 110,000 clones, approximately 50% of which appear only once.

The chain has TRBV7-2 and TRBJ2-1; no clear D. Sequences were obtained from NKG2D-low CD8+ T cells sorted from blood. The sequence was collected from a human donor with alopecia areata. The CDR3 region is CASTIYNEQFF. CDR3 in DNA: TGTGCCAGCACCATCTACAATGAGCAGTTCTTC.